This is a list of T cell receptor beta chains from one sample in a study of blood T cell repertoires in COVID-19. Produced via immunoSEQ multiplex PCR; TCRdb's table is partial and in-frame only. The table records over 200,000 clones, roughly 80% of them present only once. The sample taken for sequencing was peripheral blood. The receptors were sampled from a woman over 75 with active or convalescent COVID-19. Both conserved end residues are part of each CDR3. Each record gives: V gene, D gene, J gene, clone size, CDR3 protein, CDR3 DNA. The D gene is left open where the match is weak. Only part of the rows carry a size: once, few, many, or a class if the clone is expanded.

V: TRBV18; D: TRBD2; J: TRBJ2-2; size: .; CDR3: CASSPPGLEAGELFF; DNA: TGTGCCAGCTCACCACCGGGACTAGAGGCCGGGGAGCTGTTTTTT
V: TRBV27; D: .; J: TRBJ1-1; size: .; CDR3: CASSPAAALNTEAFF; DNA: TGTGCCAGCAGTCCCGCGGCGGCGTTGAACACTGAAGCTTTCTTT
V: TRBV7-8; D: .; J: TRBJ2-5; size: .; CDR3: CASSSDLQETQYF; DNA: TGTGCCAGCAGCTCCGACTTACAAGAGACCCAGTACTTC
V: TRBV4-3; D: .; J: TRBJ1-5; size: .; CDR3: CASSHSWGPDSNQPQHF; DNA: TGCGCCAGCAGCCATTCTTGGGGGCCGGATAGCAATCAGCCCCAGCATTTT
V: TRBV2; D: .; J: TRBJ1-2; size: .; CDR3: CASSDIRGNYGYTF; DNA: TGTGCCAGCAGTGATATACGGGGGAACTATGGCTACACCTTC
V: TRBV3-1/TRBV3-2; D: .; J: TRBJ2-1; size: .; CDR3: CASSQMPLNGQFF; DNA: TGTGCCAGCAGCCAAATGCCACTTAACGGGCAGTTCTTC
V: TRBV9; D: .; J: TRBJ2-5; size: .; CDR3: CASSPHPRETQYF; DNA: TGTGCCAGCAGCCCCCACCCCCGGGAGACCCAGTACTTC
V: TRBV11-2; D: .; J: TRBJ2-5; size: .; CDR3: CASSLDMETQYF; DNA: TGTGCCAGCAGCTTAGATATGGAGACCCAGTACTTC
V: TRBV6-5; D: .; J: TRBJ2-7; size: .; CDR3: CASRQMGSSYEQYF; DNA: TGTGCCAGCAGGCAAATGGGGAGCTCCTACGAGCAGTACTTC
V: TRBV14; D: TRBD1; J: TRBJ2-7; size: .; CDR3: CASSQNPGQAIYEQYF; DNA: TGTGCCAGCAGCCAAAACCCGGGACAGGCGATCTACGAGCAGTACTTC
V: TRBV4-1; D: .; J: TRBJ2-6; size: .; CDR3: CASSLTRTLPGANVLTF; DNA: TGCGCCAGCAGCCTTACCCGGACTTTGCCTGGGGCCAACGTCCTGACTTTC
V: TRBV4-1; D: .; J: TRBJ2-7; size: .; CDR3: CASSQEEGQWRGDEQYF; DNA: TGCGCCAGCAGCCAAGAAGAGGGACAGTGGCGGGGGGACGAGCAGTACTTC
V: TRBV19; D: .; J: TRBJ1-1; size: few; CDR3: CASSMVWDNAEAFF; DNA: TGTGCCAGTAGTATGGTTTGGGACAACGCTGAAGCTTTCTTT
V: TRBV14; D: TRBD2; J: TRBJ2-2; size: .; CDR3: CASSHPGASGRFAGELFF; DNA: TGTGCCAGCAGCCACCCCGGGGCTAGCGGGAGATTTGCCGGGGAGCTGTTTTTT
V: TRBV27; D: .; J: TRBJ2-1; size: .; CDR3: CASSSTSTGNEQFF; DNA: TGTGCCAGCAGTTCCACCAGCACAGGGAATGAGCAGTTCTTC
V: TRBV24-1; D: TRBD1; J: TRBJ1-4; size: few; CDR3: CATSDETPGTGFANEKLFF; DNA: TGTGCCACCAGTGACGAAACACCCGGGACAGGGTTTGCTAATGAAAAACTGTTTTTT
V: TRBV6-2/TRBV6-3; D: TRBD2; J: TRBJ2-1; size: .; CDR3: CASSSRTSGDYNEQFF; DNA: TGTGCCAGCAGTTCTCGGACTAGCGGGGACTACAATGAGCAGTTCTTC
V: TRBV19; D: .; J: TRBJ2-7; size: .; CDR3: CASADRIGEQYF; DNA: TGTGCCAGTGCAGACAGGATTGGCGAGCAGTACTTC
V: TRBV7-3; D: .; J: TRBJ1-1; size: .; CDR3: CASSPKLNTEAFF; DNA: TGTGCCAGCAGCCCTAAACTGAACACTGAAGCTTTCTTT
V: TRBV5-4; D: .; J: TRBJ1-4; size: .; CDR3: CASSLSGDTNEKLFF; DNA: TGTGCCAGCAGCTTGTCGGGGGATACTAATGAAAAACTGTTTTTT
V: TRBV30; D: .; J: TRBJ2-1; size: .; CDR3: CAWSGRGSYNEQFF; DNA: TGTGCCTGGTCCGGGAGAGGCTCCTACAATGAGCAGTTCTTC
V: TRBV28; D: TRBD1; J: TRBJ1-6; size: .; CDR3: CASSARGQGYVPLHF; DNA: TGTGCCAGCAGTGCCCGGGGACAGGGGTATGTACCCCTCCACTTT
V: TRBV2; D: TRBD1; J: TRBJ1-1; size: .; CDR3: CASSWGQPRIEAFF; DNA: TGTGCCAGCAGTTGGGGACAGCCGAGGATTGAAGCTTTCTTT
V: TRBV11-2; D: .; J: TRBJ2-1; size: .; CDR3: CASSLVGNEQFF; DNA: TGTGCCAGCAGCTTAGTCGGGAATGAGCAGTTCTTC
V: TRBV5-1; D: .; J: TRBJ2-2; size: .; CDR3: CASSAQSVPGELFF; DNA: TGCGCCAGCAGCGCCCAAAGCGTTCCCGGGGAGCTGTTTTTT
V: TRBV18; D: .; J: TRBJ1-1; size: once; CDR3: CASSQISPGRNTEAFF; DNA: TGTGCCAGCTCACAGATCAGCCCGGGAAGGAACACTGAAGCTTTCTTT
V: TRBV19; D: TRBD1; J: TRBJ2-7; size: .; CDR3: CASSPEDRGTSYEQYF; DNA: TGTGCCAGTAGCCCCGAGGACAGGGGCACTTCCTACGAGCAGTACTTC
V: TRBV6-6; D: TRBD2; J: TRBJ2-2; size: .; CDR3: CASLLASTNTGELFF; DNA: TGTGCCAGCCTACTAGCGTCTACGAACACCGGGGAGCTGTTTTTT
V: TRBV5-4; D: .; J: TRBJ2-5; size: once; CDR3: CASSFKTRMRGQETQYF; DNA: TGTGCCAGCAGCTTCAAGACCAGGATGCGGGGCCAAGAGACCCAGTACTTC
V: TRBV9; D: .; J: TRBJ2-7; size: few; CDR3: CASSLRDEQYF; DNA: TGTGCCAGCAGCCTAAGAGACGAGCAGTACTTC
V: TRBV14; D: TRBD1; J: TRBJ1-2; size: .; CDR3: CASSPQGALGGYTF; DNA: TGTGCCAGCAGCCCACAGGGGGCGCTAGGTGGCTACACCTTC
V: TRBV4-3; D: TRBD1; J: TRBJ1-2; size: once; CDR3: CASSHSDRASNYGYTF; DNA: TGCGCCAGCAGCCACTCGGACAGGGCCTCTAACTATGGCTACACCTTC
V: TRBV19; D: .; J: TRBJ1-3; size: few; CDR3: CASSRRQISGNTIYF; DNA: TGTGCCAGTAGTAGAAGACAGATCTCTGGAAACACCATATATTTT
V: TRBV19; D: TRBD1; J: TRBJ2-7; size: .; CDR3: CASSITGASYEQYF; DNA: TGTGCCAGTAGTATAACAGGGGCTTCCTACGAGCAGTACTTC
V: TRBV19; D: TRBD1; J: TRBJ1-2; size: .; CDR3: CASSIGQGNGYTF; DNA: TGTGCCAGTAGTATAGGACAGGGCAATGGCTACACCTTC
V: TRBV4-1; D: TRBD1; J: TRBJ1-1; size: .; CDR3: CASSPGQGAAHAFF; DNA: TGCGCCAGCAGCCCCGGACAGGGGGCGGCGCATGCTTTCTTT
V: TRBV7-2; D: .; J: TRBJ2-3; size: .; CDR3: CASSPFEGTQYF; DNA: TGTGCCAGCAGCCCTTTTGAGGGTACGCAGTATTTT
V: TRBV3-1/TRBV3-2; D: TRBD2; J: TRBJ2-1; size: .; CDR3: CASSRGTSGISYNEQFF; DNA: TGTGCCAGCAGCCGCGGGACTAGCGGTATCTCCTACAATGAGCAGTTCTTC
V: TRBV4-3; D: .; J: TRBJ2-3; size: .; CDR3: CASSQDRVSTDTQYF; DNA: TGCGCCAGCAGCCAAGACCGGGTTAGCACAGATACGCAGTATTTT
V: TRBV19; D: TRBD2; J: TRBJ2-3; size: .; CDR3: CASERGGQDTQYF; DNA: TGTGCCAGTGAGCGGGGGGGCCAAGATACGCAGTATTTT
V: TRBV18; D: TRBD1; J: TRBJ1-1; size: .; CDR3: CASSPPGTGANTEAFF; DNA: TGTGCCAGCTCACCGCCCGGGACAGGGGCCAACACTGAAGCTTTCTTT
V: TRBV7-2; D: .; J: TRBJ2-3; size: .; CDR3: CASSRWGPSTDTQYF; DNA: TGTGCCAGCAGCAGGTGGGGGCCTAGCACAGATACGCAGTATTTT
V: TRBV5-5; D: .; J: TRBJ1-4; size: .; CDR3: CASSLGSAGYEKLFF; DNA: TGTGCCAGCAGCTTGGGTTCTGCGGGGTACGAAAAACTGTTTTTT
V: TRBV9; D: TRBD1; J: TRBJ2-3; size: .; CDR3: CASSAFGTDTDTQYF; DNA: TGTGCCAGCAGCGCCTTTGGGACAGACACAGATACGCAGTATTTT
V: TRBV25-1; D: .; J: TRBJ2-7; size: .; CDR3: CASSTVNYEQYF; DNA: TGTGCCAGCAGTACAGTTAACTACGAGCAGTACTTC
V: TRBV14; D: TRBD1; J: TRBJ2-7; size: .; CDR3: CASSQGQGWYEQYF; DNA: TGTGCCAGCAGCCAAGGACAGGGGTGGTACGAGCAGTACTTC
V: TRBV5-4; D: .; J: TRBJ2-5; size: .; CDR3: CASSLSSQETQYF; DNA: TGTGCCAGCAGCTTATCCTCGCAAGAGACCCAGTACTTC
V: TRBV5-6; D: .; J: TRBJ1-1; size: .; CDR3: CASRAGLWNTEAFF; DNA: TGTGCCAGCAGGGCAGGGTTATGGAACACTGAAGCTTTCTTT
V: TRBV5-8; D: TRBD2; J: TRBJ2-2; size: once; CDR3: CASSLISSGPPNTGELFF; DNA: TGTGCCAGCAGCTTAATCTCTAGCGGGCCCCCGAACACCGGGGAGCTGTTTTTT
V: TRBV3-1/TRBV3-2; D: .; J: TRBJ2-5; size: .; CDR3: CASSQGVGVVQETQYF; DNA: TGTGCCAGCAGCCAAGGGGTCGGGGTAGTCCAAGAGACCCAGTACTTC
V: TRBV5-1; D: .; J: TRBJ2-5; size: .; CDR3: CASSLTRETQYF; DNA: TGCGCCAGCAGCTTAACTCGAGAGACCCAGTACTTC
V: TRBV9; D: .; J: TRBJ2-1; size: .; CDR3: CASSDLPSSYNEQFF; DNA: TGTGCCAGCAGCGACCTCCCGAGCTCCTACAATGAGCAGTTCTTC
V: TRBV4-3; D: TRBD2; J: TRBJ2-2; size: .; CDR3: CASSQDPPGLAGEDTGELFF; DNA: TGCGCCAGCAGCCAAGATCCCCCGGGACTAGCGGGAGAGGACACCGGGGAGCTGTTTTTT
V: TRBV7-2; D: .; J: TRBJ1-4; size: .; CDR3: CASSLGGGGREKLFF; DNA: TGTGCCAGCAGCCTCGGGGGGGGTGGACGGGAAAAACTGTTTTTT
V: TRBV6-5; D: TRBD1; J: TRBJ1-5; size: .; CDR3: CASEGDRAPNQPQHF; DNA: TGTGCCAGCGAGGGGGACAGGGCCCCCAATCAGCCCCAGCATTTT